These 24 T cell receptor beta chains were sequenced from one sample in a study of T cell responses to AZD1222 COVID-19 vaccine (dated by TCRdb to about 2021). Library prep was done by the immunoSEQ multiplex PCR assay. In TCRdb, the immuneACCESS table is reduced to in-frame sequences with V and J assigned. These tables do not hold every clone; where another copy was compared, an unresolved V gene accounts for under half, and the others remain unexplained. The sample table records around 120,000 clones; less than 95% of these occur just once. The biggest ten clones account for more than 6% of the sample. What this sample's time point label stands for: baseline before first vaccination. The material sequenced was peripheral blood, taken on day 0 of AZD1222 vaccination. These receptor sequences come from an adult in good health.

This chain connects TRBV5-4 to TRBJ2-5; D not resolved. This CDR3 comprises 14 residues. Trimming removed 0 bases at V and 3 bases at J, with 9 bases between. From germline, CDR1 is SGHNT and CDR2 YYREEE (reference sequence). The CDR3 DNA reads as TGTGCCAGCAGCTTGGTCGGAGCAGAAGAGACCCAGTACTTC. Translated: CASSLVGAEETQYF.

V usage is TRBV7-9 and J usage is TRBJ2-5; the D is unclear. V was shortened by 5 bases and J by 0 bases, with 19 bases between the two germline ends. This CDR3 is built from 17 residues. Germline V CDR1 and CDR2: SEHNR, FQNEAQ (reference sequence). CDR3 sequence (DNA): TGTGCCAGCAGCCCTGCCGGCACTGGATTGTACCAAGAGACCCAGTACTTC. Amino acid sequence: CASSPAGTGLYQETQYF.

The chain uses TRBV7-9 and TRBJ1-5; D not certain. V was clipped by 4 bases and J by 5 bases, with 6 bases between them. The CDR3 covers 12 residues. Per the germline V gene, CDR1 is SEHNR and CDR2 is FQNEAQ (reference sequence). The CDR3 sequence: CASSSTDQPQHF. The CDR3 DNA reads TGTGCCAGCAGCTCCACCGATCAGCCCCAGCATTTT.

The V and J genes are TRBV27 and TRBJ1-4; D possibly corresponds to TRBD1 (5 bases). There are 15 residues in the CDR3. The germline V gene has CDR1 MNHEY and CDR2 SMNVEV (reference sequence). With 6 bases removed from V and 3 bases from J, the gap between germline ends came to 14 bases. The CDR3 loop reads CASRPGDRPNEKLFF. In DNA form, the CDR3 reads TGTGCCAGCAGACCGGGTGACAGACCTAATGAAAAACTGTTTTTT.

This chain joins TRBV30 and TRBJ1-2; 7 nucleotides line up with TRBD1. The CDR3 has 15 amino acids. CDR1 and CDR2 from the germline V gene are GTSNPN and SVGIG (reference sequence). With V trimmed by 0 bases and J by 3 bases, 7 bases remained unmatched. This CDR3 is CAWSVAAGGHYGYTF. Written as DNA, the CDR3 is TGTGCCTGGAGTGTAGCGGCAGGGGGTCACTATGGCTACACCTTC. The full variable domain, with the rest looked up from reference TRBV30 and TRBJ1-2, is SQTIHQWPATLVQPVGSPLSLECTVEGTSNPNLYWYRQAAGRGLQLLFYSVGIGQISSEVPQNLSASRPQDRQFILSSKKLLLSDSGFYLCAWSVAAGGHYGYTFGSGTRLTVV.

CDR3 sequence reads: CATSDGHSNQPQHF. CDR3 in DNA: TGTGCCACCAGTGATGGACACAGCAATCAGCCCCAGCATTTT. The chain carries TRBV24-1 and TRBJ1-5, with D maybe TRBD1 (5 bases). Germline V gives CDR1 KGHDR, CDR2 SFDVKD. V gave up 3 bases and J gave up 1 base, with 6 bases separating them. The CDR3 is made up of 14 amino acids.

CDR3 region: CASSPFSTSPYEQYF. In DNA, the CDR3 is TGTGCCAGCAGCCCCTTCTCTACGTCCCCCTACGAGCAGTACTTC. This chain connects TRBV9 to TRBJ2-7, with D hard to call. The V end was cut by 4 bases, the J end by 2 bases, with 16 bases between. Germline V gene lookup returns CDR1 SGDLS and CDR2 YYNGEE. The CDR3 loop spans 15 amino acids.

This clone was counted a few times. The chain couples TRBV6-1 to TRBJ1-5, with TRBD1 matching 8 bases. The CDR3 is made up of 14 amino acids. The V segment lost 3 bases and the J segment 4 bases; nucleotides outside the gene matches: 2. CDR1 and CDR2 from the germline V gene are MNHNS and SASEGT. The CDR3 nucleotides read TGTGCCAGCAGTGAGACAGGGGTTAATCAGCCCCAGCATTTT. Its translation: CASSETGVNQPQHF.

The chain uses TRBV5-8 and TRBJ2-7, with 7 bases that match TRBD1. This CDR3 contains 13 residues. V gave up 6 bases and J gave up 5 bases; unmatched junction bases: 8. In germline, CDR1 is SGHTS, CDR2 YDEGEE. The CDR3 region is CASTRRGGHEQYF. The CDR3 nucleotides read TGTGCCAGCACACGGCGAGGGGGCCACGAGCAGTACTTC.

This chain connects TRBV7-2 to TRBJ2-1; tentative D call: TRBD2 (6 bases). V lost 3 bases, J lost 3 bases, and 6 bases lay in between. Germline V gene lookup returns CDR1 SGHTA and CDR2 FQGNSA. The CDR3 extends over 13 amino acids. The CDR3 spells CASSLGLYNEQFF. Written as DNA, the CDR3 is TGTGCCAGCAGCTTGGGACTCTACAATGAGCAGTTCTTC.

This clone was detected only a few times. This rearrangement joins TRBV7-2 to TRBJ2-1, with TRBD2 as a possible D gene (5 bases). The V and J ends lost 0 bases and 9 bases respectively, with 15 bases between them. This CDR3 spans 15 amino acids. Germline-derived CDR1 and CDR2 are SGHTA and FQGNSA. The CDR3 region is CASSLALGLPSEQFF. CDR3 DNA sequence: TGTGCCAGCAGCTTAGCACTAGGACTCCCCAGTGAGCAGTTCTTC.

This chain connects TRBV4-1 to TRBJ2-1; tentative D call: TRBD2 (6 bases). V was trimmed by 0 bases and J by 6 bases, leaving 15 bases between them. The germline V gene encodes CDR1 MGHRA and CDR2 YSYEKL. The CDR3 contains 16 residues. The CDR3: CASSQEGSLAPNEQFF. The CDR3 nucleotides read TGCGCCAGCAGCCAAGAAGGCTCACTAGCCCCCAATGAGCAGTTCTTC.

The chain is built from TRBV29-1 and TRBJ2-5; unclear D gene. V gave up 4 bases and J gave up 7 bases, with 7 bases separating them. The CDR3 covers 10 residues. Looked up from germline, CDR1 is SQVTM and CDR2 is ANQGSEA. This chain's CDR3 is CSVVEVTQYF. CDR3 bases: TGCAGCGTTGTTGAGGTGACCCAGTACTTC. Using reference TRBV29-1 and TRBJ2-5 for the parts outside the CDR3, the full variable domain is SAVISQKPSRDICQRGTSLTIQCQVDSQVTMMFWYRQQPGQSLTLIATANQGSEATYESGFVIDKFPISRPNLTFSTLTVSNMSPEDSSIYLCSVVEVTQYFGPGTRLLVL.

This chain joins TRBV6-5 and TRBJ2-7, with 8 bases aligning to TRBD1. Germline CDR1 reads MNHEY; CDR2 reads SVGAGI. The V and J ends lost 5 bases and 2 bases, in that order; junction bases with no gene match: 5. The CDR3 is 14 residues long. CDR3 loop: CASSRTGLAYEQYF. CDR3 sequence (DNA): TGTGCCAGCAGTCGGACAGGGCTCGCCTACGAGCAGTACTTC.

The V and J genes are TRBV5-1 and TRBJ1-1; D gene ambiguous. The CDR3 is made up of 14 amino acids. The V gene lost 1 base and the J gene lost 6 bases, with 13 bases spanning the gap. The germline gives CDR1 SGHRS, CDR2 YFSETQ. The CDR3 DNA sequence: TGCGCCAGCAGCTTGTCGGGGATTGGGCCTGAAGCTTTCTTT. Its translation: CASSLSGIGPEAFF.

The chain uses TRBV6-5 and TRBJ2-1; TRBD2 agrees at 10 bases. CDR3 size: 14 residues. Germline V lookup: CDR1 MNHEY, CDR2 SVGAGI. J was trimmed by 7 bases and V by 8 bases; bases with no gene match: 8. DNA of the CDR3: TGTGCCAGCCGGGCTAGCGGGAGAACGAATGAGCAGTTCTTC. It specifies CASRASGRTNEQFF.

Points on this clone: Other DNA sequences in this specimen translate into the identical CDR3. V usage is TRBV19 and J usage is TRBJ1-5, with unresolved D. This CDR3 region has 14 residues. Between the trimmed V and J ends, which lost 5 bases and 0 bases, there was a span of 8 bases. Per the germline V gene, CDR1 is LNHDA and CDR2 is SQIVND (reference sequence). The CDR3 DNA reads TGTGCCAGTAGTTTAATCTATAGCAATCAGCCCCAGCATTTT. It yields the protein CASSLIYSNQPQHF.

The chain couples TRBV25-1 to TRBJ1-4, with D maybe TRBD1 (5 bases). Per germline, CDR1 MGHDK and CDR2 SYGVNS. With 4 bases removed from V and 8 bases from J, the gap between germline ends came to 11 bases. This CDR3 is built from 13 residues. The CDR3 spells CASSARRGEKLFF. CDR3 nucleotides: TGTGCCAGCAGTGCTCGCCGGGGCGAAAAACTGTTTTTT.

This clone was counted a single time. The chain links TRBV28 to TRBJ2-3; the match to TRBD1 covers 7 bases. There are 14 residues in the CDR3. Losses at the gene ends were 5 bases for V and 4 bases for J; bases not matched to a gene: 6. The germline gives CDR1 MDHEN, CDR2 SYDVKM. The CDR3 DNA reads TGTGCCAGCAGTCGGACAGGTAGCGCAGATACGCAGTATTTT. Its translation: CASSRTGSADTQYF.

This chain joins TRBV19 and TRBJ1-5; D is unresolved. This CDR3 is 18 amino acids long. From germline, CDR1 is LNHDA and CDR2 SQIVND (reference sequence). V lost 3 bases and J lost 0, with 18 bases in between. The CDR3 is CASSIRLYPISSNQPQHF. The CDR3 bases are TGTGCCAGTAGTATCCGTCTTTACCCCATTAGTAGCAATCAGCCCCAGCATTTT.

The chain uses TRBV27 and TRBJ1-2; D is ambiguous. Germline V gene data show CDR1 as MNHEY and CDR2 as SMNVEV (reference sequence). This CDR3 region has 14 residues. Trimming shortened V by 6 bases and J by 8 bases, and 19 bases separated the two germline ends. The CDR3 sequence is CASSAAGRVGGYTF. The CDR3 DNA reads as TGTGCCAGCAGCGCCGCCGGGCGGGTTGGGGGCTACACCTTC.

The V and J genes are TRBV28 and TRBJ2-1; 7 nucleotides match TRBD2. CDR3 length equals 13 residues. Germline CDR1 and CDR2: MDHEN and SYDVKM. Germline trimming cut 8 bases from V and 0 bases from J; bases unmatched to any gene: 1. CDR3 nucleotide sequence: TGTGCCAGCGGGAGGGCCTCCTACAATGAGCAGTTCTTC. The encoded protein is CASGRASYNEQFF.

The genes are TRBV14 and TRBJ2-1; no definite D call. V was trimmed by 0 bases and J by 2 bases, leaving 2 bases between them. This CDR3 contains 13 residues. Germline values: CDR1 SGHDN, CDR2 FVKESK. CDR3 sequence (DNA): TGTGCCAGCAGCCAAGACCCCTACAATGAGCAGTTCTTC. The encoded protein is CASSQDPYNEQFF.

The genes are TRBV28 and TRBJ2-1; a weak D match, TRBD1 (5 bases). The V gene lost 7 bases and the J gene lost 7 bases, with 14 bases spanning the gap. This CDR3 is 13 amino acids long. The germline gives CDR1 MDHEN, CDR2 SYDVKM. CDR3: CASTPGSRNEQFF. The CDR3, as DNA: TGTGCCAGCACCCCAGGGTCGAGGAATGAGCAGTTCTTC.